The present T cell receptor beta chain was sequenced within a study of beta chain features in type 1 diabetes. General study results and limits: When Type 1 diabetes patients were examined, their TCRB CDR3s proved moderately but significantly shorter in all four CD4+ subsets. In these data, an HLA type influence on TCRB rearrangement remained unresolved. More deletions and fewer insertions at VDJ junctions were found in patients with type 1 diabetes.

The whole isolated RNA underwent reverse transcription, so sequencing captured expressed TCRB transcripts. Naive, central memory and regulatory T cell samples averaged about 3.6 million immunoSEQ reads each. The method was immunoSEQ multiplex PCR; TCRdb's version includes in-frame clones alone and lacks a portion of them. The sample comprises some 410,000 clones, approximately 10% of which are singletons, and over 0.035% rests with the top ten. This clone was observed a few times. No antigen is known for it. The origin of this receptor is a woman aged 18 to 35 in good health. Sequences were obtained from naive CD4+ T cells from blood.

The CDR3 sequence: CASSSNPSGSGTTQYF. CDR3 coding DNA: TGTGCCAGCAGCTCTAACCCTAGCGGGAGTGGGACAACCCAGTACTTC. The rearrangement uses TRBV11-1 and TRBJ2-5; 10 positions agree with TRBD2. Germline assignment: CDR1 SGHAT and CDR2 FQDESV (reference sequence). With V trimmed by 4 bases and J by 8 bases, 13 bases remained unmatched. This CDR3 has 16 amino acids.